The 20 T cell receptor beta chains reported below all come from one sample, sequenced in a study of shared clonotypes between healthy human individuals. Repertoires were generated with immunoSEQ multiplex PCR, while TCRdb's copy carries only in-frame clones and drops some. The data hold 550,000 to 600,000 clones, with around 81% observed a single time. The material sequenced was PBMCs. The receptors shown here come from a woman aged 40-49 years in good health. Some clones in this sample may be carry-over from other donors' samples.

This chain links TRBV15 with TRBJ2-1; D uncertain. Per germline, CDR1 LNHNV and CDR2 YYDKDF (reference sequence). V lost 5 bases and J 9 bases, leaving 23 bases between the germline ends. This CDR3 has 16 amino acids. For the CDR3, the DNA is TGTGCCACCAGCCTCGGTAGGGCGCTCCTTGCCCGTGAGCAGTTCTTC. It encodes CATSLGRALLAREQFF.

The CDR3 is CASSHEGGLSTDTQYF. For the CDR3, the DNA is TGTGCCAGCAGCCACGAGGGGGGACTTTCCACAGATACGCAGTATTTT. The chain combines TRBV7-2 with TRBJ2-3, with D tentatively TRBD1 or TRBD2 (6 bases each). The CDR3 has 16 residues. Trimming took 5 bases from V and 2 from J, leaving 17 bases between them. The germline CDR1 and CDR2 sequences are SGHTA and FQGNSA.

The chain couples TRBV5-4 to TRBJ2-7, with TRBD2 matching 13 bases. The junction had 9 bases not matched to a gene; V was cut back by 3 bases and J by 12 bases. CDR3 length: 14 amino acids. CDR1 and CDR2 (germline): SGHNT, YYREEE (reference sequence). The CDR3 sequence is CASSSAGLAGDRYF. The CDR3 DNA follows: TGTGCCAGCAGCTCGGCCGGACTAGCGGGAGATCGGTACTTC.

This clone came up a few times. A much larger clone is a single base away; this may be a read error. The sample holds other DNA sequences that translate to the same CDR3. The rearrangement joins TRBV5-4 to TRBJ2-3; D remains ambiguous. Germline CDR1 and CDR2: SGHNT and YYREEE (reference sequence). The CDR3 is 12 amino acids. V shed 4 bases and J shed 0 bases, with 3 bases lying between them. The CDR3, as DNA: TGTGCCAGCAGCCCCAGCACAGATACGCAGTATTTT. This sequence encodes CASSPSTDTQYF.

The rearrangement joins TRBV30 to TRBJ2-7; 7 nucleotides line up with TRBD2. This CDR3 region has 14 residues. CDR1 GTSNPN and CDR2 SVGIG come from the germline V gene (reference sequence). V shed 2 bases, J shed 1 base, and the junction held 5 bases outside the gene matches. In DNA form, the CDR3 reads TGTGCCTGGAGTCTTCAGCGGGGTTCCTACGAGCAGTACTTC. Encoded protein: CAWSLQRGSYEQYF.

V gene TRBV7-2 combines with J gene TRBJ2-7; 10 nucleotides align to TRBD1. This CDR3 is 16 amino acids long. Germline CDR1 SGHTA, CDR2 FQGNSA. V lost 2 bases and J lost 2; bases outside the gene matches: 6. The CDR3 sequence is CASSLRPGQGTYEQYF. CDR3 nucleotide sequence: TGTGCCAGCAGCTTACGTCCGGGACAGGGGACCTACGAGCAGTACTTC.

The J gene is TRBJ2-7, the V gene TRBV7-9; a possible D gene is TRBD2 (7 bases). This CDR3 has 14 amino acids. V dropped 11 bases and J dropped 2 bases, with 19 bases sitting between them. Germline CDR1 SEHNR, CDR2 FQNEAQ (reference sequence). The CDR3 loop reads CAGGGRGVPYEQYF. The CDR3 DNA reads as TGTGCCGGTGGGGGCCGGGGGGTTCCCTACGAGCAGTACTTC.

This clone was seen a handful of times. This chain uses TRBV2 with TRBJ1-2, with TRBD1 as a possible D gene (5 bases). V gave up 4 bases and J gave up 8 bases, with 11 bases separating them. Germline V gene lookup returns CDR1 SNHLY and CDR2 FYNNEI. The CDR3 has 12 residues. CDR3 protein: CASSAPRQGYTF. CDR3 DNA: TGTGCCAGCAGTGCGCCCCGACAGGGCTACACCTTC.

This chain uses TRBV25-1 with TRBJ2-7; perhaps TRBD1 as D (6 bases). The V gene lost 6 bases and the J gene lost 2 bases, with 20 bases spanning the gap. This CDR3 contains 16 residues. Looked up from germline, CDR1 is MGHDK and CDR2 is SYGVNS. In DNA, the CDR3 is TGTGCCAGCAGCCTAAACCCAGGGGACCTAACCTACGAGCAGTACTTC. Translating gives CASSLNPGDLTYEQYF.

The chain recombines TRBV2 with TRBJ1-5; 9 bases fit TRBD1. The CDR3 spans 14 residues. J lost 6 bases, V lost 5 bases, and 5 bases had no gene match. The germline V gene encodes CDR1 SNHLY and CDR2 FYNNEI. The CDR3 reads CASSLLQGAQPQHF. The CDR3 DNA follows: TGTGCCAGCAGTCTTCTACAGGGGGCTCAGCCCCAGCATTTT.

This clone has a handful of counts. The chain joins TRBV7-2 to TRBJ1-1; D not certain. The CDR3 contains 13 residues. Trimming cost V 5 bases and J 1 base, with 8 bases left between them. Per germline, CDR1 SGHTA and CDR2 FQGNSA. CDR3 DNA sequence: TGTGCCAGCAGCACGACACCGAACACTGAAGCTTTCTTT. Translating it yields CASSTTPNTEAFF. The variable domain in full, completed from reference TRBV7-2 and TRBJ1-1, reads GAGVSQSPSNKVTEKGKDVELRCDPISGHTALYWYRQSLGQGLEFLIYFQGNSAPDKSGLPSDRFSAERTGGSVSTLTIQRTQQEDSAVYLCASSTTPNTEAFFGQGTRLTVV.

The rearrangement uses TRBV4-1 and TRBJ2-3; 8 bases match TRBD2. Germline V lookup: CDR1 MGHRA, CDR2 YSYEKL. The trim removed 2 bases at V and 3 bases at J, leaving 4 bases unmatched. This CDR3 contains 15 residues. The CDR3 is CASSQKGLVTDTQYF. The CDR3 nucleotides are TGCGCCAGCAGCCAAAAGGGACTAGTTACAGATACGCAGTATTTT.

CDR3 in DNA: TGCAGTGCTAGAGGGCTAGCTCGCGAGCAGTACTTC. Residues: CSARGLAREQYF. This chain uses TRBV29-1 with TRBJ2-7, with D possibly TRBD2 on 5 matching bases. The CDR3 has 12 residues. In germline, CDR1 is SQVTM, CDR2 ANQGSEA.

The chain combines TRBV28 with TRBJ1-4; D gene uncertain. In germline, CDR1 is MDHEN, CDR2 SYDVKM. The germline V and J ends were trimmed by 3 bases and 8 bases, with 13 bases remaining between them. The CDR3 consists of 14 residues. The DNA for the CDR3 is TGTGCCAGCAGTTTCATCCAAGGGAGCGAAAAACTGTTTTTT. Translation: CASSFIQGSEKLFF. The variable domain in full, completed from reference TRBV28 and TRBJ1-4, reads DVKVTQSSRYLVKRTGEKVFLECVQDMDHENMFWYRQDPGLGLRLIYFSYDVKMKEKGDIPEGYSVSREKKERFSLILESASTNQTSMYLCASSFIQGSEKLFFGSGTQLSVL.

The chain uses TRBV23-1 and TRBJ1-4, with D unresolved. TRBV23-1 is noted as an ORF with a role that remains uncertain. CDR3 length: 16 amino acids. V dropped 4 bases and J dropped 0 bases, with 12 bases sitting between them. CDR3 DNA: TGCGCCAGCAGTCTCTTGGAGCATGCAACTAATGAAAAACTGTTTTTT. Translated, it gives CASSLLEHATNEKLFF.

The V and J genes are TRBV18 and TRBJ2-3; D is undetermined. The CDR3 has 13 residues. CDR1 and CDR2 from the germline V gene are KGHSH and LQKENI. V was trimmed by 5 bases and J by 0 bases, leaving 6 bases between them. Here the CDR3 reads CASSSTSTDTQYF. The CDR3 DNA sequence: TGTGCCAGCTCATCCACTAGCACAGATACGCAGTATTTT.

In this sample, this clone turned up a few times. The chain is built from TRBV6-5 and TRBJ1-3; D is perhaps TRBD1 (5 bases). Trimming removed 3 bases from V and 3 bases from J, with 12 bases in between. The CDR3 has 15 amino acids. The germline V gene encodes CDR1 MNHEY and CDR2 SVGAGI. The CDR3 DNA sequence: TGTGCCAGCAGTTATTCCCGGGACGGTGGAAACACCATATATTTT. It specifies CASSYSRDGGNTIYF.

V gene TRBV4-2 combines with J gene TRBJ1-3; 9 bases fit TRBD1. V lost 3 bases, J lost 0 bases, and 3 bases stayed unmatched. There are 16 residues in the CDR3. In germline, CDR1 is LGHNA, CDR2 YNFKEQ. The CDR3 region is CASSHTGGSSGNTIYF. CDR3 sequence (DNA): TGTGCCAGCAGCCATACAGGGGGCAGCTCTGGAAACACCATATATTTT.

The chain employs TRBV28 and TRBJ2-1; 10 bases fit TRBD2. This CDR3 is built from 15 residues. V lost 3 bases and J lost 5; bases outside the gene matches: 4. Germline V gene data show CDR1 as MDHEN and CDR2 as SYDVKM. DNA for the CDR3: TGTGCCAGCAGTTTTCAACTAGCGGGAAACAATGAGCAGTTCTTC. It translates to CASSFQLAGNNEQFF. The full variable domain, its missing parts supplied by reference TRBV28 and TRBJ2-1, is DVKVTQSSRYLVKRTGEKVFLECVQDMDHENMFWYRQDPGLGLRLIYFSYDVKMKEKGDIPEGYSVSREKKERFSLILESASTNQTSMYLCASSFQLAGNNEQFFGPGTRLTVL.

The J gene is TRBJ1-1, the V gene TRBV5-1, with 9 bases identical to TRBD1. Trimming cost V 3 bases and J 1 base; bases outside gene matches: 10. CDR3 length equals 17 residues. Germline CDR1 and CDR2: SGHRS and YFSETQ. The CDR3 sequence: CASSSDRGYTPNTEAFF. DNA for the CDR3: TGCGCCAGCAGCTCGGACAGGGGCTACACCCCGAACACTGAAGCTTTCTTT.